This TCR beta chain emerged from a study of cytomegalovirus exposure and HLA in healthy donors (dated by TCRdb to 2016 to 2017). About the investigation overall: According to an earlier analysis of several hundred of the donors, roughly 180 million T cells yielded 90 million to 140 million unique TCR beta sequences and roughly 280 Gb of sequence data. An early release covering approximately 600 HLA-typed donors comprised about 290 gigabases of sequencing data and 65 million to 100 million unique TCR sequences. Of the approximately 400 genotyped donors, 75% to 85% were placed in the genetic ancestry cluster associated with self-reported Caucasian donors. The study was designed to test whether signatures of past pathogen exposure could be identified by cataloging public T cell receptors. The T cell repertoires of 670 or so subjects were profiled by immunosequencing and related to cytomegalovirus serostatus. A separate validation cohort of over 95 different subjects was used in addition to the roughly 640-subject first cohort. To predict cytomegalovirus infection status, the study combined high-throughput TCR immunosequencing, statistical association of individual TCRs with disease status, and machine learning. To study patterns of TCR occurrence, a later analysis re-analyzed previously published TCR beta repertoires from around 660 donors and added high-resolution HLA genotyping. The later analysis used no new phenotypic data to find candidate immune exposures, relying instead on TCR beta sequences and their occurrence across donors. In an earlier analysis of around 540 of the donors, high-throughput TCR beta sequencing was used to judge whether each TCR beta V gene segment behaved as functional or pseudogenic. Donor age, sex, ethnicity and CMV serostatus were collected together with the repertoire data. A later genetic analysis took genome-wide SNP genotypes for about 65% of the 666 donors and used that subset as a discovery cohort. All discovery cohort repertoires had been generated on a single sequencing platform. Class I and class II HLA loci were covered by the typing at four-digit resolution. The number of typed donors differed by locus: about 620-640 for A, B, C, DRB1 and DQB1; some 500 for DQA1; about 600 for DPA1; and approximately 450 for DPB1. Because of strong linkage in the cohort, roughly 5 DR-DQ haplotypes were treated as single units for association and clustering. On average, around 240,000 unique TCR beta nucleotide sequences were sequenced per donor among more than 350 genotyped donors of the cohort, with roughly a sixth of those sequences being non-productive. General conclusions and limits of the study: Presence/absence analyses assumed roughly uniform sequencing depth across donors, an assumption that may not hold. The study listed 164 TCR beta chains as associated with cytomegalovirus. Most TCR sequences were observed very rarely across donors, whereas some public TCRs were present in many individuals. According to a later analysis, most CMV-associated TCR beta chains appeared to be HLA-restricted, and the HLA associations seemed to be driven largely by CMV exposure. The 87-base-pair reads could not distinguish some IMGT-functional V segments, including TRBV6-2 and TRBV6-3, so those segments were excluded. The classifier was reported to diagnose cytomegalovirus status with high specificity and sensitivity in both the original cohort and the validation cohort. In a later analysis, TCR association rates were found to vary across HLA loci, with the most associated TCRs seen for DRB1 alleles and the fewest for HLA-C alleles. The earlier analysis of approximately 560 of the donors excluded 15 to 20 rarely observed V segments, including chromosome 9 orphons, because counts were too low. A further reported finding was that TCR beta sequences accurately predicted the HLA-A and HLA-B alleles for most subjects in the first cohort. Only TCR beta chains were sequenced in this cohort, and the absence of alpha or paired-chain data limited detectable features. Linkage disequilibrium might explain the correlated functional status among segregating V segments, but an unknown experimental factor could not be excluded. A group of highly shared sequence variants was considered likely to be a technical artifact of the sequencing pipeline. V-gene and J-gene trimming of TCR beta chains was associated with a missense DCLRE1C variant in a later genetic analysis, and the association was replicated in an independent cohort. In an earlier analysis of approximately 590 of the donors, most TCR beta V segments appeared in productive rearrangements about 87% or about 30% of the time, broadly matching IMGT annotations. In vitro tests confirmed that three of the cytomegalovirus-associated TCR beta chains recognize cytomegalovirus antigens. It was suggested by the authors that the approach could potentially be generalized to other disease states and immunological phenotypes. Several of the top co-occurrence clusters appeared to be linked to parvovirus B19, influenza, CMV and Epstein-Barr virus, according to a later analysis. CMV serostatus was the only immune exposure information available for the cohort. In a later analysis, HLA-associated TCR beta chains showed more clonal expansion and lower generation probabilities than non-associated chains that were equally common. When HLA alleles, especially DR and DQ, strongly co-occurred, TCR associations were difficult to assign to individual alleles. According to a later genetic analysis, donors in an Asian-associated ancestry cluster had fewer N-insertions in productive TCRs than the approximately 670-donor mean. Because some donors lacked HLA typing at each locus, the association tests relied only on the typed subset. In a later analysis, 15,000 to 20,000 TCR beta sequences were associated with specific HLA alleles at a false discovery rate of 0.05.

Concerning this clone: No antigen is known for it. Per-base quality was not reported, and no clone a single base away is much larger than it.

Including cysteine and phenylalanine, the CDR3 has 17 amino acids. Only the CDR3 DNA is retained, 51 bases long and in frame from the first base. V is pared back by 6 bases and J by 9 bases, with 28 bases lying between the germline termini. The CDR1 and CDR2 encoded by the germline V gene are MDHEN and SYDVKM. Libraries were prepared through the immunoSEQ multiplex PCR assay. For the multiplex PCR, a mixture combining 60 forward primers for TCR Vbeta segments and 13 reverse primers for TCR Jbeta segments was used. A multiplex PCR assay on genomic DNA amplified the CDR3 region of rearranged TCR beta genes. Amplified TCR beta libraries were sequenced as 87-base-pair reads on the Illumina HiSeq System. The paper's data handling went like this. Across the 500 to 850 repertoires, a later analysis counted some 80 million unique TCR beta chains, some 11 million of which were shared by at least two donors. A nearest-neighbor algorithm error-corrected the raw reads and collapsed the reads into unique sequences, merging closely related sequences to remove PCR and sequencing errors. Alignment of CDR3 sequences to IMGT reference sequences was used to assign V, D and J gene segments. For a sequence to be retained, a match of at least six nucleotides was required to both a V gene segment and a J gene segment. A rearrangement was called productive if the CDR3 had no stop codons and remained in frame with V and J, and every other rearrangement was called non-productive. Following IMGT convention, CDR3 was defined as the stretch from the second conserved V-encoded cysteine to the conserved J-encoded phenylalanine. Sequences without an unambiguous match to a single V gene segment were excluded from the earlier analysis of 450 to 650 of the donors. In an earlier analysis of 450 to 700 of the donors, V segments were called functional above 56.7% productive rearrangements and were called segregating when the between-donor standard deviation exceeded 5%. A statistical classification framework was developed to diagnose cytomegalovirus status using the catalog of TCR beta chain sequences. In a later analysis, V and J genes were assigned by comparing TCR nucleotide sequences against IMGT/GENE-DB human TR gene sequences. In a later analysis, CDR3 sequences and most-parsimonious VDJ recombination scenarios were assigned using the TCRdist pipeline. A later analysis defined each TCR beta chain by its CDR3 amino acid sequence plus V-gene family, and excluded reads lacking a unique V-gene family. A later analysis removed several hundred highly shared, low-generation-probability nucleotide sequences to deal with suspected cross-contamination and a sequencing artifact. A later analysis calculated a clonal expansion index for each public chain from normalized within-repertoire ranks of inferred template counts. A later analysis computed generation probabilities with a VDJ recombination model fitted to out-of-frame rearrangements, and checked the results against IGoR. In a later analysis, hypergeometric tests were used to score TCR-TCR, TCR-HLA and TCR-CMV co-occurrence, with a repertoire-size bias correction applied to TCR pairs. A later analysis estimated false discovery rates by permuting HLA or CMV assignments 20 times. In a later analysis, co-occurring TCRs were grouped using DBSCAN, and TCRdist sequence similarity was added for clustering within HLA-allele-positive subsets. For co-occurrence clustering, repertoires with fewer than 30,000 or more than 120,000 public chains were excluded, along with five repertoires with anomalous nucleotide sharing. This is the immuneACCESS table as TCRdb keeps it, with only in-frame sequences that have V and J called. A part of the clones is gone; compared with another copy, unresolved V genes explain less than half, and the rest is unexplained. That table supplies the V and J calls and clone size; D and trimming were determined from the DNA. Within this sample are 70,000 to 95,000 clones, with about four fifths of them counted one time only. The ten top clones hold approximately 1.9% of the sample.

The cohort was made up of 500 to 800 healthy bone marrow donors. At the time of sampling, all cohort members were nominally healthy, though unrecorded immune exposures were likely present. The donor was CMV seronegative and was included in the group of under 450 seronegative cohort members. A peripheral blood sample was provided by each donor, and peripheral blood mononuclear cells were used for TCR beta sequencing. Genomic DNA was extracted from the blood cell samples with the Qiagen DNeasy Blood Extraction Kit. The clonotype comes from a woman aged 25 to 39 in good health and CMV-seronegative. The sequenced sample consisted of PBMCs. Recombination linked TRBV28 to TRBJ2-3; the D call is possibly TRBD1 or TRBD2, each sharing 9 bases. Here the CDR3 is given as CASSPPTGTGSGGTQYF. The sequenced DNA is TGTGCCAGCAGCCCTCCCACCGGGACAGGGAGCGGGGGGACGCAGTATTTT.